These 10 T cell receptor beta chains originate from one sample sequenced in a study of blood T cell repertoires in COVID-19. TCRdb keeps only in-frame clones here, not all; method: immunoSEQ multiplex PCR. Found here are tens of thousands of clones, around 86% of them singletons; the top ten hold over 25%. The specimen sequenced was peripheral blood. All receptors derive from a human donor in a cohort sampled during active COVID-19.

The gene calls are TRBV27 and TRBJ2-7, with a tentative D call TRBD2 (6 bases). The germline CDR1 and CDR2 sequences are MNHEY and SMNVEV (reference sequence). With 2 bases removed from V and 2 bases from J, the gap between germline ends came to 13 bases. The CDR3 sequence is 15 residues long. CDR3 protein: CASSLMGGSPYEQYF. CDR3 DNA: TGTGCCAGCAGTTTAATGGGGGGTTCGCCCTACGAGCAGTACTTC.

The V call is TRBV10-2, the J call TRBJ1-5, with 9 nucleotides matching TRBD1. Germline CDR1 and CDR2: WSHSY and SAAADI. The length of the CDR3 is 17 residues. Losses at the gene ends were 9 bases for V and 1 base for J; bases not matched to a gene: 13. CDR3 region: CASTGQGFLGSNQPQHF. The CDR3 region has the DNA TGCGCCAGTACGGGACAGGGTTTTTTAGGGAGCAATCAGCCCCAGCATTTT.

This clone is a singleton in its sample. This chain connects TRBV6-5 to TRBJ1-2; TRBD1 matches at 11 bases. The CDR3 has 15 residues. CDR1 and CDR2 from the germline V gene are MNHEY and SVGAGI. Trimming removed 6 bases from V and 4 bases from J; junction bases left unmatched: 7. The CDR3 sequence is CASRRGTGGAYGYTF. The CDR3 DNA reads TGTGCCAGCAGAAGGGGGACAGGGGGGGCCTATGGCTACACCTTC.

This clone was seen only once. The J gene is TRBJ2-2, the V gene TRBV19; D unclear. Looked up from germline, CDR1 is LNHDA and CDR2 is SQIVND (reference sequence). The ends were cut back, 1 base at V and 1 base at J, with 4 bases in the middle. The CDR3 runs to 14 residues. The CDR3 coding sequence is TGTGCCAGTAGTATAGCCCAGAACACCGGGGAGCTGTTTTTT. It encodes CASSIAQNTGELFF. The whole variable domain, remainder taken from reference TRBV19 and TRBJ2-2, is DGGITQSPKYLFRKEGQNVTLSCEQNLNHDAMYWYRQDPGQGLRLIYYSQIVNDFQKGDIAEGYSVSREKKESFPLTVTSAQKNPTAFYLCASSIAQNTGELFFGEGSRLTVL.

The chain combines TRBV29-1 with TRBJ2-1; D is possibly TRBD1 (5 bases). With 3 bases removed from V and 16 bases from J, the gap between germline ends came to 7 bases. The CDR3 is 8 residues long. Germline CDR1 SQVTM, CDR2 ANQGSEA. CDR3 nucleotides: TGCAGCGTTGAGGGGCCCTTCTTC. Protein product: CSVEGPFF.

The chain uses TRBV7-2 and TRBJ2-7; 10 bases map to TRBD2. This CDR3 region has 18 residues. Germline assignment: CDR1 SGHTA and CDR2 FQGNSA. The ends lost 4 bases at V and 2 bases at J; junction bases unmatched: 14. The CDR3 DNA follows: TGTGCCAGCAGCTCAACAGGACTAGCGGATAGCTTTACCTACGAGCAGTACTTC. The encoded protein is CASSSTGLADSFTYEQYF.

The chain is built from TRBV29-1 and TRBJ2-7; 11 bases fit TRBD1. The germline gives CDR1 SQVTM, CDR2 ANQGSEA. There are 14 residues in the CDR3. V gave up 8 bases and J gave up 5 bases; unmatched junction bases: 11. Written as DNA, the CDR3 is TGCAGCTTCACGAGGGGGACAGGGGGAAACGAGCAGTACTTC. Protein: CSFTRGTGGNEQYF.

The chain carries TRBV7-7 and TRBJ2-1; D is perhaps TRBD2 (6 bases). The CDR3 loop spans 21 amino acids. CDR1 and CDR2 from the germline V gene are SSHAT and FNYEAQ (reference sequence). V lost 10 bases to trimming and J lost 6 bases, with 40 bases between them. For the CDR3, the DNA is TGTGCCATCATCCTCGGGCAGGGAGGACCAATTGGGACCATCGAGATCAATGAGCAGTTCTTC. Amino acids: CAIILGQGGPIGTIEINEQFF.

V gene TRBV5-1 combines with J gene TRBJ2-3, with D possibly being TRBD2 (5 bases). Germline CDR1 and CDR2: SGHRS and YFSETQ. The CDR3 sequence is 15 residues long. The ends were cut back, 2 bases at V and 2 bases at J, with 12 bases in the middle. The CDR3 loop is CASSFAGFDTDTQYF. The DNA of the CDR3 is TGCGCCAGCAGCTTCGCGGGTTTTGACACAGATACGCAGTATTTT.

The CDR3: CASSVTGPDTQYF. CDR3 sequence (DNA): TGTGCCAGCAGTGTGACAGGGCCAGATACGCAGTATTTT. The chain joins TRBV2 to TRBJ2-3, with 7 bases matching TRBD1. The germline V gene has CDR1 SNHLY and CDR2 FYNNEI. J gave up 4 bases and V 4 bases, and 2 bases lay outside the gene matches. This CDR3 is built from 13 residues.